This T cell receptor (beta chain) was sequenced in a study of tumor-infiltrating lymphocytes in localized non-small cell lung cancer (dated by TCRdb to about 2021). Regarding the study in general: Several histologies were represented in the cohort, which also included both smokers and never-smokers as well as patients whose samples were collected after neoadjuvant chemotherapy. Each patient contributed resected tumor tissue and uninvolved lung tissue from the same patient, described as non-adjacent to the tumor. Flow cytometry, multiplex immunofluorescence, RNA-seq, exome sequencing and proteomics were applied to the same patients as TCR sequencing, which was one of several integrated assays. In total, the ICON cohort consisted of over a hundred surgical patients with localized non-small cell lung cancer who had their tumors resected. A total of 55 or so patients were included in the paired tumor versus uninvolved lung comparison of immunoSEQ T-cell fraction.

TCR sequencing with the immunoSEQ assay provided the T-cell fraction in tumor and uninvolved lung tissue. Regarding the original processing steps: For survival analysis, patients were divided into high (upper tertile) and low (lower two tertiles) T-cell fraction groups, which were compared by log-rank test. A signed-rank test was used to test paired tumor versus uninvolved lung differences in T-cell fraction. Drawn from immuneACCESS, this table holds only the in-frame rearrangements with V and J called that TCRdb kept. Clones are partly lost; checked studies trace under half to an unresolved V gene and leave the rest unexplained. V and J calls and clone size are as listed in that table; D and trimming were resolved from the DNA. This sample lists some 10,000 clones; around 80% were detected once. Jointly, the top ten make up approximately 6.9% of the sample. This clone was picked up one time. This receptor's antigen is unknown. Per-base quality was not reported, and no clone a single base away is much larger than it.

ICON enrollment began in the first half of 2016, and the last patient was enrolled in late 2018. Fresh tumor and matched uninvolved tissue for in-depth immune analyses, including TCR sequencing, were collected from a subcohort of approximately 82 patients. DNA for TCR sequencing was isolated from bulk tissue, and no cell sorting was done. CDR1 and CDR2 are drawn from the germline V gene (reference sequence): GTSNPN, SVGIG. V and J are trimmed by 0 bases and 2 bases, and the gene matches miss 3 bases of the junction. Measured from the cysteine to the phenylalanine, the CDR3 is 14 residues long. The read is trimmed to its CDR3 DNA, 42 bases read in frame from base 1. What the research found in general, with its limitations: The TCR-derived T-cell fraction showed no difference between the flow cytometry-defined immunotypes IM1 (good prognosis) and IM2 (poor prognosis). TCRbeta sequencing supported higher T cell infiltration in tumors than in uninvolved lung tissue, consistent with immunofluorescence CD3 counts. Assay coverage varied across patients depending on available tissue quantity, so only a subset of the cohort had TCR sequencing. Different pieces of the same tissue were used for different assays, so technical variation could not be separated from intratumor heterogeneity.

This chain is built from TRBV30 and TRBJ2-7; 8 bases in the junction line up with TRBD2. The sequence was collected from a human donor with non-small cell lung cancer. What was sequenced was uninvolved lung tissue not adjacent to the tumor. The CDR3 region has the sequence CAWSVPGRAYEQYF. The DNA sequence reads TGTGCCTGGAGTGTACCCGGGAGGGCCTACGAGCAGTACTTC.